A selection of T cell receptor beta chains follows, all from one sample in a study of OX40 agonist ivuxolimab in advanced cancers. The table came from immunoSEQ multiplex PCR; TCRdb's copy has only in-frame clones and leaves some out. The table lists around 57,000 clones, around 84% of them singletons, with 2.4% in the top ten. Sequences were derived from CD4+ or CD8+ T cells sorted from blood, sampled in a trial of the OX40 agonist ivuxolimab. Receptors originate from an adult with an advanced solid tumor such as melanoma, head and neck, liver or kidney cancer. The CDR3 runs from the conserved cysteine through the conserved F or W. D genes are given only for firm matches.

TRBJ1-2,TRBV6-1,NA,CASSSGGLEHGYTF
TRBJ1-2,TRBV19,NA,CASSSSDKYHGYTF
TRBJ1-5,TRBV7-2,NA,CASSLGGGPGNQPQHF
TRBJ2-5,TRBV5-1,NA,CASSLGLGRTQETQYF
TRBJ1-6,TRBV28,NA,CASSFGSPLHF
TRBJ1-2,TRBV5-1,NA,CASSLGRNTVYGYTF
TRBJ1-2,TRBV28,TRBD1,CASRPGTGPYGYTF
TRBJ2-1,TRBV5-6,NA,CASSSPDQFQYEQFF
TRBJ1-1,TRBV19,NA,CASSITGFSSEAFF
TRBJ1-5,TRBV28,TRBD1,CASRTGFLNQPQHF
TRBJ1-4,TRBV19,NA,CASSIRAGFNEKLFF
TRBJ2-3,TRBV5-6,NA,CASSDSGSPYTQYF
TRBJ2-7,TRBV19,NA,CASADREGSYEQYF
TRBJ1-3,TRBV4-3,TRBD1,CASSQGQGSSGNTIYF
TRBJ1-6,TRBV9,NA,CASSVGWDSPLHF
TRBJ1-2,TRBV14,NA,CASSQGLGPSFYGYTF
TRBJ2-5,TRBV2,NA,CASSPGAHQETQYF
TRBJ1-4,TRBV5-6,TRBD1,CASSSGQGSQLEKLFF
TRBJ1-6,TRBV9,TRBD1,CASSPRGQGVSNSPLHF
TRBJ1-2,TRBV5-5,NA,CASSLEGHGYTF
TRBJ1-2,TRBV2,NA,CASSESGGYTF
TRBJ2-5,TRBV5-4,NA,CASSWGIQETQYF
TRBJ2-3,TRBV7-2,NA,CASSFRRTDTQYF
TRBJ2-7,TRBV6-1,TRBD1,CASSDLGQGGYEQYF
TRBJ1-5,TRBV19,TRBD1,CASSRDRGLSQPQHF
TRBJ2-1,TRBV7-6,NA,CASSSPLVDEQFF
TRBJ2-1,TRBV19,NA,CASSIGASRPGEQFF